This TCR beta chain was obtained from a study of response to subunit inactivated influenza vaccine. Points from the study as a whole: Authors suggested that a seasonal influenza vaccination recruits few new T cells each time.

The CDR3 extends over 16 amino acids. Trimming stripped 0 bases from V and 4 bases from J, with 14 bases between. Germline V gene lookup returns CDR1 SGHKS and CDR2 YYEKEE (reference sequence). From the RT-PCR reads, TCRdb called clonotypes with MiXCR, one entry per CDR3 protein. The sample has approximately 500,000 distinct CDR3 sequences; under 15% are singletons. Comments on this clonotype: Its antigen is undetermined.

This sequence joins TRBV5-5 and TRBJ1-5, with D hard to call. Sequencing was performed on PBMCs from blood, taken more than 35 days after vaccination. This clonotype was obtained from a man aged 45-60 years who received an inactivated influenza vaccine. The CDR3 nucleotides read TGTGCCAGCAGCTTGGCCGGCGCCAGGTTGAATCAGCCCCAGCATTTT. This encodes CASSLAGARLNQPQHF.